This TCR beta chain was obtained from a study of blood T cell repertoires in COVID-19. This CDR3 spans 13 amino acids. Trimming took off 3 bases at V and 0 bases at J, with 6 bases between the two ends. Profiling relied on immunoSEQ multiplex PCR, and the TCRdb table lists in-frame clones only, not all of them. The sample yields roughly 380,000 clones, approximately 89% seen once. The sample consisted of PBMCs or T cells enriched from blood (not recorded which). The chain couples TRBV12-3 or TRBV12-4 to TRBJ2-7, with a weak D call TRBD1 (5 bases). The clonotype originates from a man younger than 45 who had recovered from COVID-19. In DNA, the CDR3 is TGTGCCAGCAGTTTGACAGTCTCCTACGAGCAGTACTTC. Translating it yields CASSLTVSYEQYF.